This T cell receptor beta chain was sequenced in a study of early T cells in non-severe SARS-CoV-2 infection. Study-level background: RNA in bulk from unsorted whole blood was sequenced, and chains were unpaired.

Broader study findings: The study's VDJdb matching favored anti-spike CD8 responses and missed private and CD4 specificities.

The library protocol tagged individual cDNA molecules with unique molecular identifiers. TCRdb independently ran MiXCR on the 5' RACE reads; one entry per CDR3 protein. There are 45,000 to 60,000 distinct CDR3 sequences in the sample; 7.5% to 9.5% occur only once, and under 4.5% lies in the top ten. The CDR3 length is 15 residues. Losses at the gene ends were 2 bases for V and 3 bases for J; bases not matched to a gene: 7. Germline assignment: CDR1 MRHNA and CDR2 SNTAGT. Points on this clonotype: Its target is not known.

This specimen was whole blood, taken at baseline. The clonotype was recovered from an adult who was a healthcare worker with PCR-confirmed SARS-CoV-2 infection or an uninfected control (not recorded which). This chain connects TRBV6-4 to TRBJ2-7; 7 bases fit TRBD2. The CDR3 region is CASSDQLAGDYEQYF. Written as DNA, the CDR3 is TGTGCCAGCAGTGACCAATTAGCGGGTGACTACGAGCAGTACTTC.